This TCR beta chain was found in a study of T cell repertoires in cytomegalovirus infection. Background on the study: CMV epitopes in the study were HLA-C-restricted (recently identified) and HLA-B-restricted (well studied). In public TCR beta signatures, there were indications of both CMV infection and matching HLA type.

Findings of the study overall: Predominance within the ex vivo response was attributable to HLA-C-restricted CMV-specific TCR beta clonotypes. Cumulative public TCR beta family frequency identified carriers of CMV plus the relevant HLA.

TCRdb passed the reads through MiXCR, listing each CDR3 protein once. The profile shows about 830,000 distinct CDR3 sequences, 30% to 35% of them singletons. Germline V lookup: CDR1 MNHEY, CDR2 SVGEGT. The CDR3 is 15 amino acids. Trimming at V came to 0 bases and at J to 3 bases, leaving 3 bases not matched to a gene. Points on this clonotype: Antigen unknown.

The receptor's source is a human donor in good health (CMV status not recorded). Some clones in this sample may be carry-over from other donors' samples. The source was cultured CD8+ T cells from PBMCs, collected from culture after CMV antigen stimulation. This chain joins TRBV6-2 or TRBV6-3 and TRBJ2-5, with 8 bases identical to TRBD2. As DNA, the CDR3 is TGTGCCAGCAGTTACTCGGCGCGGGGGGAAGAGACCCAGTACTTC. The encoded protein is CASSYSARGEETQYF.